A single sample gave rise to the 20 T cell receptor beta chains below, sequenced in a study of cytomegalovirus exposure and HLA in healthy donors. Only in-frame clones appear in the TCRdb table, and some are missing; sequencing was by immunoSEQ multiplex PCR. The sample gives about 130,000 clones, about 89% of which show up once; more than 1.5% is in the top ten. The sample was PBMCs. These receptors originate from a woman under 30 in good health and CMV-seronegative.

The V call is TRBV4-1, the J call TRBJ2-7; 9 bases are a match to TRBD2. Germline trimming cut 0 bases from V and 7 bases from J; bases unmatched to any gene: 4. Germline V CDR1 and CDR2: MGHRA, YSYEKL. The CDR3 totals 14 residues. CDR3 loop: CASSQDRLAGEQYF. In DNA form, the CDR3 reads TGCGCCAGCAGCCAAGATAGGCTAGCGGGAGAGCAGTACTTC.

CDR3 bases: TGTGCCAGCAGCTTAGCCGGGACTACGAACTACGAGCAGTACTTC. This translates into CASSLAGTTNYEQYF. The V call is TRBV7-9, the J call TRBJ2-7; 7 nucleotides align to TRBD2. Germline lookup yields CDR1 SEHNR and CDR2 FQNEAQ (reference sequence). The CDR3 has 15 residues. V dropped 0 bases and J dropped 3; count of bases not matched to a gene: 5.

This clone is a singleton in its sample. The gene calls are TRBV10-2 and TRBJ1-1; D uncertain. The V gene lost 8 bases and the J gene lost 0 bases, with 19 bases spanning the gap. This CDR3 is built from 16 residues. Per the germline V gene, CDR1 is WSHSY and CDR2 is SAAADI. This CDR3 is CASGSYGEAMNTEAFF. For the CDR3, the DNA is TGCGCCAGCGGTTCCTACGGGGAGGCCATGAACACTGAAGCTTTCTTT.

The V gene is TRBV7-2, the J gene TRBJ2-3, with TRBD2 identical over 11 bases. Looked up from germline, CDR1 is SGHTA and CDR2 is FQGNSA. Trimming removed 5 bases from V and 2 bases from J; junction bases left unmatched: 3. The CDR3 covers 15 residues. CDR3 nucleotide sequence: TGTGCCAGCAGCATGACTAGCGGGACCACAGATACGCAGTATTTT. Protein product: CASSMTSGTTDTQYF.

The chain uses TRBV29-1 and TRBJ2-7; the D gene is possibly TRBD2 (7 bases). Germline CDR1 and CDR2: SQVTM and ANQGSEA. V was pared by 1 base and J by 5 bases, with 9 bases between. The CDR3 has 12 residues. The CDR3 DNA reads as TGCAGCGTTGAAGGGGAGGGGGACGAGCAGTACTTC. It translates to CSVEGEGDEQYF.

V usage is TRBV5-1 and J usage is TRBJ2-5; the match to TRBD2 covers 7 bases. This CDR3 is 13 amino acids long. The V segment lost 4 bases and the J segment 5 bases; nucleotides outside the gene matches: 5. Germline lookup yields CDR1 SGHRS and CDR2 YFSETQ. The CDR3 coding sequence is TGCGCCAGCAGCGCAACTAGCGTGGAGACCCAGTACTTC. It translates to CASSATSVETQYF.

The chain links TRBV4-1 to TRBJ2-1; 11 nucleotides line up with TRBD2. From germline, CDR1 is MGHRA and CDR2 YSYEKL. Trimming took 5 bases from V and 8 from J; bases not matched to a gene: 14. The CDR3 covers 17 residues. In DNA form, the CDR3 reads TGCGCCAGCAGCTCTACATTCACTAGCGGGAGTCGTGATGAGCAGTTCTTC. As protein: CASSSTFTSGSRDEQFF.

This chain uses TRBV19 with TRBJ2-7; tentatively, D is TRBD1 (5 bases). With 7 bases removed from V and 3 bases from J, the gap between germline ends came to 19 bases. The CDR3 is made up of 15 amino acids. Germline-derived CDR1 and CDR2 are LNHDA and SQIVND (reference sequence). The CDR3 DNA reads TGTGCCAGTAATGATCCCCAGGGAACCTACTACGAGCAGTACTTC. Translated, it gives CASNDPQGTYYEQYF.

The chain is built from TRBV11-2 and TRBJ1-4; maybe TRBD1 (6 bases). V dropped 5 bases and J dropped 8 bases, with 18 bases sitting between them. Germline CDR1 reads SGHAT; CDR2 reads FQNNGV. This CDR3 is built from 15 residues. The CDR3 bases are TGTGCCAGCAGCCCCAAGGACAGCACTGGCGAAAAACTGTTTTTT. It specifies CASSPKDSTGEKLFF.

There are a few counts of this clone. The chain is built from TRBV5-4 and TRBJ2-5; TRBD2 aligns across 15 bases. Germline CDR1 reads SGHNT; CDR2 reads YYREEE (reference sequence). J was trimmed by 5 bases and V by 3 bases; bases with no gene match: 2. This CDR3 has 15 residues. CDR3 coding DNA: TGTGCCAGCAGCTGGACTAGCGGGAGGGGGGAGACCCAGTACTTC. Amino acid sequence: CASSWTSGRGETQYF.

The chain recombines TRBV28 with TRBJ1-5; TRBD1 is a possible D gene (5 bases). Trimming took off 4 bases at V and 3 bases at J, with 19 bases between the two ends. CDR1 and CDR2 from the germline V gene are MDHEN and SYDVKM. The CDR3 spans 17 residues. CDR3 amino acids: CASSSDQGNWVNQPQHF. As DNA, the CDR3 is TGTGCCAGCAGTTCCGACCAGGGTAACTGGGTCAATCAGCCCCAGCATTTT. The full variable domain, completed using reference TRBV28 and TRBJ1-5, is DVKVTQSSRYLVKRTGEKVFLECVQDMDHENMFWYRQDPGLGLRLIYFSYDVKMKEKGDIPEGYSVSREKKERFSLILESASTNQTSMYLCASSSDQGNWVNQPQHFGDGTRLSIL.

This clone came up once. The chain recombines TRBV5-4 with TRBJ1-2, with D perhaps matching TRBD1 (5 bases). The CDR3 consists of 16 residues. The V gene's germline CDR1 is SGHNT and CDR2 YYREEE (reference sequence). V gave up 3 bases and J gave up 8 bases, with 23 bases separating them. The CDR3 sequence is CASSWGREAAQGGYTF. The DNA for the CDR3 is TGTGCCAGCAGCTGGGGCCGTGAGGCCGCACAAGGGGGCTACACCTTC.

The rearrangement links TRBV6-5 to TRBJ2-3; D unclear. The CDR3 length is 12 residues. Germline V CDR1 and CDR2: MNHEY, SVGAGI. The germline V and J ends were trimmed by 4 bases and 2 bases, with 4 bases remaining between them. The CDR3 reads CASSSNTDTQYF. CDR3 bases: TGTGCCAGCAGTTCTAACACAGATACGCAGTATTTT.

The chain uses TRBV4-1 and TRBJ1-3; D ambiguous. This CDR3 region has 15 residues. Germline values: CDR1 MGHRA, CDR2 YSYEKL. Trimming removed 5 bases from V and 1 base from J, with 12 bases in between. CDR3 residues: CASSFEQQSGNTIYF. In DNA, the CDR3 is TGCGCCAGCAGCTTCGAACAGCAGTCTGGAAACACCATATATTTT.

The chain recombines TRBV2 with TRBJ2-7; 7 nucleotides match TRBD2. The CDR3 has 10 residues. Germline V gives CDR1 SNHLY, CDR2 FYNNEI. The J segment lost 7 bases and the V segment lost 8 bases, leaving 2 bases of the junction unmatched. The CDR3 protein is CASARGEQYF. CDR3 in DNA: TGTGCCAGCGCGCGGGGGGAGCAGTACTTC. The variable domain in full, completed from reference TRBV2 and TRBJ2-7, reads EPEVTQTPSHQVTQMGQEVILRCVPISNHLYFYWYRQILGQKVEFLVSFYNNEISEKSEIFDDQFSVERPDGSNFTLKIRSTKLEDSAMYFCASARGEQYFGPGTRLTVT.

The chain uses TRBV7-2 and TRBJ2-5; D possibly corresponds to TRBD1 (5 bases). The CDR3 loop spans 14 amino acids. CDR1 and CDR2 (germline): SGHTA, FQGNSA. Deletions cut 1 base from V and 5 bases from J, with 11 bases between. In DNA, the CDR3 is TGTGCCAGCAGCTTAGATCCGGCAGGGGAGACCCAGTACTTC. Amino acids: CASSLDPAGETQYF.

This chain joins TRBV11-3 and TRBJ2-7, with 7 positions matching TRBD1. The trim removed 3 bases at V and 1 base at J, leaving 9 bases unmatched. CDR3 length equals 16 residues. Germline loops: CDR1 SGHNT, CDR2 YENEEA. CDR3 amino acids: CASSLGMDRPSYEQYF. CDR3 DNA sequence: TGTGCCAGCAGCTTGGGGATGGACAGGCCTTCCTACGAGCAGTACTTC.

In the case of this clone: Different DNA sequences within this sample yield the same CDR3. The rearrangement links TRBV7-9 to TRBJ1-2, with D unclear. The V end was cut by 1 base, the J end by 5 bases, with 8 bases between. CDR3 size: 13 residues. Germline V CDR1 and CDR2: SEHNR, FQNEAQ (reference sequence). CDR3 region: CASSLGAGYGYTF. Here the CDR3 DNA reads TGTGCCAGCAGCTTAGGTGCGGGATATGGCTACACCTTC.

This clone occurred once. The V and J genes are TRBV6-5 and TRBJ2-7, with 11 bases that match TRBD1. V shed 6 bases and J 2 bases; nucleotides not matched to a gene: 6. In germline, CDR1 is MNHEY, CDR2 SVGAGI. The CDR3 covers 15 residues. The CDR3 spells CASSRGQGGAYEQYF. CDR3 sequence (DNA): TGTGCCAGCAGCCGGGGACAGGGGGGAGCCTACGAGCAGTACTTC.

This chain connects TRBV27 to TRBJ2-3, with 10 bases that match TRBD2. The junction had 4 bases not matched to a gene; V was cut back by 4 bases and J by 0 bases. Germline CDR1 MNHEY, CDR2 SMNVEV (reference sequence). The CDR3 loop spans 16 amino acids. CDR3 sequence reads: CASSSPTSGSTDTQYF. CDR3 nucleotide sequence: TGTGCCAGCAGTTCCCCGACTAGCGGGAGCACAGATACGCAGTATTTT.